This passage covers 3 T cell receptor beta chains from one sample sequenced in a study of blood T cell repertoires in COVID-19. Profiling relied on immunoSEQ multiplex PCR, and the TCRdb table lists in-frame clones only, not all of them. The data show 40,000 or so clones, around three quarters seen once. Sequences were obtained from peripheral blood. These receptors came from an elderly man with acute or convalescent COVID-19.

The chain uses TRBV6-5 and TRBJ2-2, with 7 bases aligning to TRBD1. The CDR3 runs 14 residues. Germline assignment: CDR1 MNHEY and CDR2 SVGAGI. V lost 6 bases, J lost 6 bases, and 7 bases stayed unmatched. The CDR3 reads CASRRTGRPGELFF. DNA of the CDR3: TGTGCCAGCAGGAGGACAGGAAGGCCCGGGGAGCTGTTTTTT.

This clone was found once. The chain is built from TRBV5-8 and TRBJ1-1; D is ambiguous. This CDR3 region has 14 residues. The ends were cut back, 8 bases at V and 3 bases at J, with 17 bases in the middle. Germline values: CDR1 SGHTS, CDR2 YDEGEE. The CDR3: CARPKVGGYTEAFF. As DNA, the CDR3 is TGTGCCAGGCCCAAGGTTGGAGGTTACACTGAAGCTTTCTTT.

This clone was observed once. V usage is TRBV3-1 (or the pseudogene TRBV3-2) and J usage is TRBJ2-3; D is possibly TRBD2 (6 bases). Trimming pared 6 bases from V and 0 bases from J, leaving 22 bases between. Germline CDR1 LGHDT, CDR2 YNNKEL (reference sequence). The CDR3 is made up of 18 amino acids. The CDR3: CASRPTRTSQRSTDTQYF. The CDR3 DNA is TGTGCCAGCAGGCCGACTAGGACAAGTCAGAGGAGCACAGATACGCAGTATTTT.